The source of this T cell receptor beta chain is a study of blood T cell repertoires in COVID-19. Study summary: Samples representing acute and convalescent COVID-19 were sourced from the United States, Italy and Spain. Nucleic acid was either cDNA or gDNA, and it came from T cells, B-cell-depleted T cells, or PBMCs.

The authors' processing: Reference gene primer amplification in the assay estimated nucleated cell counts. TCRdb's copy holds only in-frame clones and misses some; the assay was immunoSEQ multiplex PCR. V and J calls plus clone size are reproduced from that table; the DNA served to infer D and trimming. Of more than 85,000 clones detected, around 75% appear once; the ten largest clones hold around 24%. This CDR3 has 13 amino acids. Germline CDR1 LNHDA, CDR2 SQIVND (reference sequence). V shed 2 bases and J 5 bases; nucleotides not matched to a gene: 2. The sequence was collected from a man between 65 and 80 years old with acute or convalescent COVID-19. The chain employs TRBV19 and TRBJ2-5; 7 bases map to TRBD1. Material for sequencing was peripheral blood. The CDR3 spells CASSIFRGETQYF. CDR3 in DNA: TGTGCCAGTAGTATATTCAGGGGGGAGACCCAGTACTTC.